Below, 3 T cell receptor beta chains from the same sample are listed, as sequenced in a study of blood T cell repertoires in COVID-19. The data were produced by immunoSEQ multiplex PCR, yet TCRdb's version contains in-frame clones alone and is incomplete. The data contain around 52,000 clones, around nine tenths of them singletons. Sequencing used peripheral blood. The receptors stem from an elderly woman with acute or convalescent COVID-19.

The rearrangement joins TRBV4-1 to TRBJ2-3; D is ambiguous. The CDR3 is 14 amino acids. Germline CDR1 is MGHRA and CDR2 is YSYEKL. Trimming left V 5 bases short and J 0 bases short, with 9 bases between. The CDR3 DNA is TGCGCCAGCAGCTCCCCGGGTAGCACAGATACGCAGTATTTT. This translates into CASSSPGSTDTQYF.

V gene TRBV7-2 combines with J gene TRBJ2-5, with 11 bases lining up with TRBD2. Germline lookup yields CDR1 SGHTA and CDR2 FQGNSA. The CDR3 is 14 amino acids. The V segment lost 3 bases and the J segment 5 bases; nucleotides outside the gene matches: 2. CDR3 amino acids: CASSFASGGETQYF. The CDR3 DNA follows: TGTGCCAGCAGCTTCGCTAGCGGGGGGGAGACCCAGTACTTC.

The chain has TRBV7-9 and TRBJ1-1; no clear D gene. Germline lookup yields CDR1 SEHNR and CDR2 FQNEAQ (reference sequence). The CDR3 is made up of 14 amino acids. Trimming stripped 0 bases from V and 3 bases from J, with 8 bases between. This chain's CDR3 is CASSLASGDTEAFF. In nucleotides, the CDR3 is TGTGCCAGCAGCTTAGCGTCAGGCGACACTGAAGCTTTCTTT.